These 5 T cell receptor beta chains share one sample of origin, sequenced in a study of response to subunit inactivated influenza vaccine. From the RT-PCR reads, TCRdb called clonotypes with MiXCR, one entry per CDR3 protein. The sample has 630,000 or so distinct CDR3 sequences, around 14% seen once. Sequenced here: PBMCs from blood, sampled about 13 days after vaccination. The receptor set was obtained from a man between 50 and 59 years old who received an inactivated influenza vaccine.

The chain employs TRBV5-6 and TRBJ2-3, with D maybe TRBD2 (5 bases). CDR3 size: 15 residues. V was clipped by 6 bases and J by 2 bases, with 16 bases between them. Germline-derived CDR1 and CDR2 are SGHDT and YYEEEE. The CDR3 coding sequence is TGTGCCAGCAAAGTGACTACGTTCAACACAGATACGCAGTATTTT. Translated: CASKVTTFNTDTQYF.

This chain uses TRBV25-1 with TRBJ2-3; 9 bases match TRBD2. This CDR3 is 16 amino acids long. With 7 bases clipped from V and 1 base from J, the junction kept 9 bases outside the gene matches. CDR1 and CDR2 (germline): MGHDK, SYGVNS. The CDR3 region has the DNA TGTGCCAGCAAGGCCGGGGCGGGAGGGGGCACAGATACGCAGTATTTT. This gives the protein CASKAGAGGGTDTQYF. Based on the CDR3 plus reference TRBV25-1 and TRBJ2-3, the full variable domain is EADIYQTPRYLVIGTGKKITLECSQTMGHDKMYWYQQDPGMELHLIHYSYGVNSTEKGDLSSESTVSRIRTEHFPLTLESARPSHTSQYLCASKAGAGGGTDTQYFGPGTRLTVL.

The chain couples TRBV5-1 to TRBJ1-2; 8 bases line up with TRBD1. With V trimmed by 4 bases and J by 0 bases, 2 bases remained unmatched. Germline V gene data show CDR1 as SGHRS and CDR2 as YFSETQ. CDR3 length: 14 amino acids. The CDR3 nucleotides read TGCGCCAGCAGCAGGGACAGGCCTAACTATGGCTACACCTTC. Amino acid sequence: CASSRDRPNYGYTF.

V gene TRBV6-2 or TRBV6-3 combines with J gene TRBJ2-2; 9 bases map to TRBD1. V lost 6 bases to trimming and J lost 6 bases; unmatched junction nucleotides: 8. This CDR3 spans 15 amino acids. Germline-derived CDR1 and CDR2 are MNHEY and SVGEGT. CDR3 sequence: CASRTRDRDSGELFF. The CDR3 coding sequence is TGTGCCAGCAGAACCCGGGACAGGGATTCCGGGGAGCTGTTTTTT.

This clonotype appeared a few times. This chain uses TRBV3-1 with TRBJ2-3; D tentatively reads TRBD1 or TRBD2 (5 bases each). This CDR3 spans 15 amino acids. The germline gives CDR1 LGHDT, CDR2 YNNKEL (reference sequence). Trimming took off 2 bases at V and 5 bases at J, with 14 bases between the two ends. The CDR3 protein is CASSQSPGTGDTQYF. The DNA of the CDR3 is TGTGCCAGCAGCCAATCTCCCGGGACGGGAGATACGCAGTATTTT.